Sequencing of this TCR beta chain was carried out in a study of T-cell reconstitution after alpha-beta-depleted transplantation in children. The sample holds a few counts of this clonotype. This CDR3 spans 16 amino acids. Germline CDR1 and CDR2: KGHDR and SFDVKD. The junction had 6 bases not matched to a gene; V was cut back by 2 bases and J by 5 bases. The TCRbeta library was prepared with unique molecular identifiers. From the PCR reads, TCRdb called clonotypes with MiXCR, one entry per CDR3 protein. The repertoire includes about 500,000 distinct CDR3 sequences, more than 9.5% of them detected once, and 12% to 15% sits in the top ten.

J is TRBJ2-2 and V is TRBV24-1; 8 positions match TRBD1. The material was PBMCs, mostly from graft donor cells, obtained 180 days after TCRalphabeta/CD19-depleted stem cell transplant. The TCR sequence derives from a female patient between 2 and 10 years old who had a stem cell transplant for aplastic anemia, so the T cells may come from the graft donor. The CDR3 DNA reads as TGTGCCACCAGTGATTGGACAGGGCTTGAGACCGGGGAGCTGTTTTTT. Translation gives CATSDWTGLETGELFF.